The subject of this entry is one TCR beta chain. No antigen is known for it. This specimen belongs to a study of PD-1 blockade in classical Hodgkin lymphoma. Study information: It was nivolumab at 3 mg/kg, given intravenously every 2 weeks, that patients received. General study points: Prior to therapy, complete responders displayed diversity much like that of newly diagnosed patients. When set against healthy donors, newly diagnosed patients were reported to show lower baseline TCR diversity.

Relapse was seen in all patients after autologous stem cell transplantation, and brentuximab vedotin exposure was variable. V lost 8 bases to trimming and J lost 7 bases, with 20 bases between them. The CDR3 consists of 14 residues. Germline V CDR1 and CDR2: SEHNR, FQNEAQ (reference sequence). Profiled with immunoSEQ multiplex PCR; TCRdb holds only in-frame clones, not every one. The sample contains about 41,000 clones, about 88% of which appear only once. Sequences were derived from peripheral blood mononuclear cells (PBMCs), sampled before the second cycle of nivolumab. The chain couples TRBV7-9 to TRBJ2-5, with TRBD2 as a possible D gene (6 bases). This clonotype was obtained from a human donor with classical Hodgkin lymphoma. The CDR3 DNA reads TGTGCCAGCTTAAAGACCGGGACCGGGGGGACCCAGTACTTC. This codes for CASLKTGTGGTQYF.